This T cell receptor (beta chain) derives from a study of kidney transplant recipient with SARS-CoV-2 infection. TCRdb reanalysed the reads using MiXCR and keeps one entry per CDR3 protein. The sample includes about 240,000 distinct CDR3 sequences, more than 25% of them seen just once. This clonotype was seen many times. Germline-derived CDR1 and CDR2 are SGHTA and FQGTGA. CDR3 size: 13 residues. V shed 4 bases and J 7 bases; nucleotides not matched to a gene: 5. The V call is TRBV7-3, the J call TRBJ1-1, with 8 nucleotides matching TRBD1. This TCR was sampled from a young adult male patient who had COVID-19 and was a kidney transplant recipient. Part of the T cell pool may stem from the graft donor. This specimen consisted of a blood sample, obtained at baseline and on day 111 from a kidney transplant recipient. The CDR3 spells CASSWDGQGEAFF. The CDR3 DNA sequence: TGTGCCAGCAGCTGGGATGGACAGGGTGAAGCTTTCTTT.